The following is a T cell receptor beta chain sequence with its context. This record comes from a study of regulatory T cells in long-lasting Graves disease. The CDR3 is 16 amino acids. The V and J ends lost 6 bases and 10 bases, in that order; junction bases with no gene match: 15. Looked up from germline, CDR1 is MNHNS and CDR2 is SASEGT. HTBI primers from iRepertoire and Arm-PCR of CDR3 regions yielded the TCR beta libraries. In TCRdb, the multiplex PCR reads were re-called with MiXCR into one record per CDR3 protein. The repertoire has almost 450,000 distinct CDR3 sequences, about a sixth of them found once; the top ten carry roughly a tenth. Sample time point: newly diagnosed GD, antithyroid drugs for less than 3 months. From PBMCs, RNA was extracted and then used to make the TCR library. The same data also contributed to another study, on T cells in Graves' hyperthyroidism and ophthalmopathy. That publication notes: Researchers ran a first-round RT-PCR on the TCR CDR3 using the HTBI primer set.

The clonotype comes from a woman aged 25 to 39 with Graves disease. This rearrangement joins TRBV6-1 to TRBJ2-1; TRBD2 aligns across 10 bases. Sequenced material: peripheral blood mononuclear cells (PBMCs), taken at new diagnosis, from a patient treated with antithyroid drugs. Written as DNA, the CDR3 is TGTGCCAGCAGCTCATTCAGCGGGAGGGCCTTCAGGGAGCAGTTCTTC. Its protein product is CASSSFSGRAFREQFF.